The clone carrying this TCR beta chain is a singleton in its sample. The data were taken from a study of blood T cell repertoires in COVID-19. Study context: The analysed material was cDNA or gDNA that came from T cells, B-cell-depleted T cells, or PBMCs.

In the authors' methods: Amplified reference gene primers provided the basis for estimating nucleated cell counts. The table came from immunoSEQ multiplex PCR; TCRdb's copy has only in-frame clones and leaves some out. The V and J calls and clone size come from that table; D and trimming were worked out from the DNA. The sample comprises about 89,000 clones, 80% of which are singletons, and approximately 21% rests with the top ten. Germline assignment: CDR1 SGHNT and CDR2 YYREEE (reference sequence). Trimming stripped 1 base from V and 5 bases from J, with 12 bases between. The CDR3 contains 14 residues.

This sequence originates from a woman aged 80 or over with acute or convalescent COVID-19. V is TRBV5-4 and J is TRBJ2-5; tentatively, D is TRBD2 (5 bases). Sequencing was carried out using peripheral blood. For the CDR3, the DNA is TGTGCCAGCAGCTTGTTAGTGGGCGGGGAGACCCAGTACTTC. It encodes CASSLLVGGETQYF.